Below are 7 T cell receptor beta chains sequenced from a single sample in a study of T cells after yellow fever vaccination. TCRdb redid the calling of the 5' RACE reads with MiXCR, one entry per CDR3 protein. The top ten clones hold approximately 1% of a sample with about 220,000 distinct CDR3 sequences, approximately 6.8% of them seen once. The sample here was CD4+ T cells sorted from PBMCs, taken on the day of the yellow fever booster vaccination. Every receptor here comes from a man between 25 and 39 years old who received the YFV17D yellow fever vaccine.

Details on this clonotype: This may be a read error: a much more frequent sequence differs by one nucleotide. The chain recombines TRBV29-1 with TRBJ2-2; weak D call: TRBD2 (5 bases). Germline assignment: CDR1 SQVTM and CDR2 ANQGSEA. The CDR3 runs to 14 residues. Trimming left V 4 bases short and J 1 base short, with 10 bases between. CDR3 coding DNA: TGCAGCGTTGGGACTTTTTTGAACACCGGGGAGCTGTTTTTT. The encoded protein is CSVGTFLNTGELFF.

This clonotype appeared many times. The J gene is TRBJ2-7, the V gene TRBV6-1; D is perhaps TRBD1 (6 bases). The V gene's germline CDR1 is MNHNS and CDR2 SASEGT. V was clipped by 7 bases and J by 0 bases, with 19 bases between them. This CDR3 comprises 16 residues. CDR3 nucleotide sequence: TGTGCCAGCAAGGGGGACCACAGGAGTGCCTCCTACGAGCAGTACTTC. Translating it yields CASKGDHRSASYEQYF.

This clonotype was counted many times. V usage is TRBV30 and J usage is TRBJ2-3; D remains unclear. V was clipped by 0 bases and J by 4 bases, with 8 bases between them. The CDR3 contains 13 residues. The germline V gene encodes CDR1 GTSNPN and CDR2 SVGIG (reference sequence). The CDR3 DNA reads as TGTGCCTGGAGTGTACTCGCCGCAGATACGCAGTATTTT. It yields the protein CAWSVLAADTQYF.

This clonotype has at least ten counts. The genes are TRBV11-2 and TRBJ2-1; TRBD2 aligns across 10 bases. V was pared by 5 bases and J by 0 bases, with 7 bases of the junction left unmatched. CDR1 and CDR2 (germline): SGHAT, FQNNGV. The CDR3 is 17 amino acids. The DNA of the CDR3 is TGTGCCAGCAGCCCCAGGACTAGCGGCCTCTCCTACAATGAGCAGTTCTTC. Translation gives CASSPRTSGLSYNEQFF.

This clonotype has a count of ten or more. V usage is TRBV7-2 and J usage is TRBJ2-2; D is possibly TRBD2 (6 bases). The V gene lost 5 bases and the J gene lost 1 base, with 17 bases spanning the gap. From germline, CDR1 is SGHTA and CDR2 FQGNSA. There are 17 residues in the CDR3. The CDR3: CASSPDGGAGNTGELFF. DNA of the CDR3: TGTGCCAGCAGCCCGGACGGAGGAGCGGGGAACACCGGGGAGCTGTTTTTT.

This clonotype was seen a handful of times. The J gene is TRBJ2-1, the V gene TRBV20-1, with D tentatively TRBD1 or TRBD2 (6 bases each). Germline lookup yields CDR1 DFQATT and CDR2 SNEGSKA (reference sequence). The CDR3 is 15 residues long. Trimming took off 3 bases at V and 5 bases at J, with 17 bases between the two ends. Written as DNA, the CDR3 is TGCAGTGCTAGCTCTGGTGGTGGGGGGCACAATGAGCAGTTCTTC. Translating gives CSASSGGGGHNEQFF.

This clonotype was recorded at least ten times. This chain joins TRBV18 and TRBJ2-5; TRBD1 matches at 7 bases. This CDR3 has 16 residues. J was trimmed by 4 bases and V by 3 bases; bases with no gene match: 11. The germline CDR1 and CDR2 sequences are KGHSH and LQKENI. The CDR3 loop is CASSPSTGTFLETQYF. The CDR3 bases are TGTGCCAGCTCACCCTCGACAGGGACCTTCTTAGAGACCCAGTACTTC.